This entry lists 20 T cell receptor beta chains sequenced from one sample in a study of blood T cells in healthy people across ages. The second PCR ran about 6 to 12 cycles with a sample-barcoded 5' primer and J-beta primers. MiXCR, run by TCRdb on the 5' RACE reads, gives a single entry per CDR3 protein. The top ten clones hold 2.1% of a sample with 1.5 million to 2 million distinct CDR3 sequences, 40% to 55% of them seen once. Specimen: blood. These TCRs come from a middle-aged woman in good health.

This chain connects TRBV29-1 to TRBJ2-5, with TRBD2 matching 7 bases. V lost 5 bases, J lost 4 bases, and 4 bases stayed unmatched. The CDR3 extends over 12 amino acids. In germline, CDR1 is SQVTM, CDR2 ANQGSEA. In nucleotides, the CDR3 is TGCAGCGTTTTATCGGGGGGAGAGACCCAGTACTTC. It codes for CSVLSGGETQYF.

The chain has TRBV4-2 and TRBJ2-4; 14 bases line up with TRBD2. With V trimmed by 0 bases and J by 0 bases, 7 bases remained unmatched. CDR1 is LGHNA, CDR2 YNFKEQ, per germline. This CDR3 has 20 amino acids. This CDR3 is CASSQERGTSGGLAKNIQYF. CDR3 in DNA: TGTGCCAGCAGCCAAGAAAGGGGGACTAGCGGGGGACTAGCCAAAAACATTCAGTACTTC.

This chain's CDR3 is CASTQVQRGQETQYF. CDR3 coding DNA: TGTGCCAGCACCCAAGTCCAGCGGGGGCAAGAGACCCAGTACTTC. The chain employs TRBV7-9 and TRBJ2-5, with TRBD2 matching over 8 bases. Germline trimming cut 7 bases from V and 2 bases from J; bases unmatched to any gene: 9. Germline V lookup: CDR1 SEHNR, CDR2 FQNEAQ (reference sequence). The CDR3 extends over 15 amino acids.

The chain is built from TRBV7-2 and TRBJ2-5; the match to TRBD1 covers 7 bases. Germline V gives CDR1 SGHTA, CDR2 FQGNSA. Trimming removed 4 bases from V and 2 bases from J; junction bases left unmatched: 7. The CDR3 contains 15 residues. In DNA, the CDR3 is TGTGCCAGCAGCTATACAGGGGTCCTACAAGAGACCCAGTACTTC. Translation gives CASSYTGVLQETQYF. The variable domain in full, with the rest retrieved from reference TRBV7-2 and TRBJ2-5, is GAGVSQSPSNKVTEKGKDVELRCDPISGHTALYWYRQSLGQGLEFLIYFQGNSAPDKSGLPSDRFSAERTGGSVSTLTIQRTQQEDSAVYLCASSYTGVLQETQYFGPGTRLLVL.

This clonotype was detected a few times. The chain recombines TRBV4-2 with TRBJ1-2, with TRBD1 matching 7 bases. Germline CDR1 and CDR2: LGHNA and YNFKEQ. This CDR3 contains 12 residues. Trimming at V came to 11 bases and at J to 3 bases, leaving 6 bases not matched to a gene. The CDR3 here is CAVQGEDYGYTF. The CDR3 DNA follows: TGTGCCGTTCAGGGGGAGGACTATGGCTACACCTTC.

V is TRBV7-2 and J is TRBJ2-5; 13 bases match TRBD2. V was clipped by 5 bases and J by 11 bases; unmatched bases: 14. This CDR3 spans 16 amino acids. Germline CDR1 SGHTA, CDR2 FQGNSA. The CDR3 DNA reads TGTGCCAGCAGCGGGAGACTAGCGGGGGGTTTCAATGAGCAGTACTTC. Translation: CASSGRLAGGFNEQYF.

The CDR3 loop is CASTGGALGETQYF. In DNA, the CDR3 is TGTGCCAGCACCGGGGGGGCATTAGGAGAGACCCAGTACTTC. This chain joins TRBV7-2 and TRBJ2-5; 8 positions agree with TRBD2. The V and J ends lost 7 bases and 4 bases, in that order; junction bases with no gene match: 8. The CDR3 consists of 14 residues. In germline, CDR1 is SGHTA, CDR2 FQGNSA.

This clonotype was detected a few times. The rearrangement uses TRBV29-1 and TRBJ2-3; D may be TRBD1 (6 bases). The length of the CDR3 is 16 residues. Trimming removed 3 bases from V and 0 bases from J, with 16 bases in between. CDR1 and CDR2 (germline): SQVTM, ANQGSEA. Written as DNA, the CDR3 is TGCAGCGTTGACGGCACAGGGCCCCTTAGCACAGATACGCAGTATTTT. Encoded protein: CSVDGTGPLSTDTQYF.

This sequence joins TRBV28 and TRBJ2-7; 8 nucleotides agree with TRBD1. Per germline, CDR1 MDHEN and CDR2 SYDVKM. V lost 5 bases and J lost 0; bases outside the gene matches: 9. The CDR3 runs to 16 residues. Here the CDR3 reads CASSGRDRNSSYEQYF. CDR3 coding DNA: TGTGCCAGCAGTGGGCGGGACAGGAACAGCTCCTACGAGCAGTACTTC.

The V and J genes are TRBV5-1 and TRBJ2-3, with a possible D match to TRBD1 (6 bases). This CDR3 is built from 17 residues. V lost 4 bases, J lost 9 bases, and 27 bases lay in between. The germline CDR1 and CDR2 sequences are SGHRS and YFSETQ. CDR3 sequence (DNA): TGCGCCAGCAGCCCCCGACCGCAGGGGTTGGATGAGGGCACGCAGTATTTT. Encoded protein: CASSPRPQGLDEGTQYF.

This clonotype was counted only a few times. This chain uses TRBV20-1 with TRBJ2-7; TRBD1 matches 7 bases. The CDR3 extends over 14 amino acids. The J segment lost 1 base and the V segment lost 6 bases, leaving 9 bases of the junction unmatched. Germline V gene lookup returns CDR1 DFQATT and CDR2 SNEGSKA (reference sequence). The CDR3 sequence: CSARVGGVSYEQYF. CDR3 DNA: TGCAGTGCCAGGGTAGGGGGCGTATCCTACGAGCAGTACTTC.

The chain combines TRBV29-1 with TRBJ2-2; D gene unclear. The CDR3 length is 14 residues. Trimming removed 3 bases from V and 3 bases from J, with 11 bases in between. Germline CDR1 and CDR2: SQVTM and ANQGSEA. CDR3 nucleotides: TGCAGCGTTGAGGACGTTCGATACACCGGGGAGCTGTTTTTT. It yields the protein CSVEDVRYTGELFF.

This rearrangement joins TRBV10-3 to TRBJ2-1; D call uncertain. TRBJ2-7 matches the DNA end more closely, so the J call is doubtful. From germline, CDR1 is ENHRY and CDR2 SYGVKD. The length of the CDR3 is 15 residues. CDR3 sequence (DNA): TGTGCCATCAGGGATCAGCCGGGCTCCTACAATGAGCAGTACTTC. Amino acids: CAIRDQPGSYNEQYF.

This clonotype has just a few counts. The chain combines TRBV5-1 with TRBJ2-3; possibly TRBD1 for D (6 bases). The germline V and J ends were trimmed by 5 bases and 3 bases, with 16 bases remaining between them. The CDR3 is 15 residues long. Germline CDR1 is SGHRS and CDR2 is YFSETQ. The CDR3, as DNA: TGCGCCAGCAGTCCTATGGGACAAATTACAGATACGCAGTATTTT. Translated: CASSPMGQITDTQYF. The full variable domain, rest sourced from reference TRBV5-1 and TRBJ2-3, is KAGVTQTPRYLIKTRGQQVTLSCSPISGHRSVSWYQQTPGQGLQFLFEYFSETQRNKGNFPGRFSGRQFSNSRSEMNVSTLELGDSALYLCASSPMGQITDTQYFGPGTRLTVL.

This clonotype was detected a few times. The chain links TRBV7-2 to TRBJ2-1; 8 bases match TRBD2. Germline CDR1 SGHTA, CDR2 FQGNSA. The CDR3 sequence is 18 residues long. The junction had 16 bases not matched to a gene; V was cut back by 7 bases and J by 2 bases. CDR3 sequence reads: CASIPRETGLATYNEQFF. CDR3 coding DNA: TGTGCCAGCATCCCGAGGGAAACAGGACTAGCAACCTACAATGAGCAGTTCTTC.

Regarding this clonotype: Germline and junction disagree at one end, which may indicate a read error. This CDR3 reads CATNREGVLNNEQFF. In DNA form, the CDR3 reads TGTGCCACCAACAGAGAAGGGGTCTTAAACAATGAGCAGTTCTTC. The chain uses TRBV15 and TRBJ2-1; the D gene is possibly TRBD1 (5 bases). This CDR3 contains 15 residues. Per the germline V gene, CDR1 is LNHNV and CDR2 is YYDKDF (reference sequence).

This clonotype has only one observation. The chain is built from TRBV5-1 and TRBJ2-7, with TRBD2 identical over 7 bases. CDR3 length: 14 amino acids. Germline V gene sequence: CDR1 SGHRS, CDR2 YFSETQ. V was pared by 2 bases and J by 3 bases, with 5 bases of the junction left unmatched. CDR3 sequence reads: CASSFRDYHYEQYF. For the CDR3, the DNA is TGCGCCAGCAGCTTTCGGGACTATCACTACGAGCAGTACTTC.

The rearrangement joins TRBV29-1 to TRBJ2-5; 13 positions agree with TRBD2. Germline values: CDR1 SQVTM, CDR2 ANQGSEA. The V segment lost 7 bases and the J segment 11 bases; nucleotides outside the gene matches: 7. CDR3 length equals 12 residues. The CDR3 region has the DNA TGCAGCGGACTAGCGGGGGGCACTGAGCAGTACTTC. Protein: CSGLAGGTEQYF.

This sequence joins TRBV12-3 or TRBV12-4 and TRBJ1-1; no reliable D call. The CDR3 sequence is 14 residues long. The V and J ends lost 1 base and 1 base respectively, with 7 bases between them. DNA for the CDR3: TGTGCCAGCAGTTTAGTTGCAGGGAACACTGAAGCTTTCTTT. Translation gives CASSLVAGNTEAFF.

The J gene is TRBJ2-1, the V gene TRBV5-6, with a weak D call TRBD2 (6 bases). Germline CDR1 reads SGHDT; CDR2 reads YYEEEE. This CDR3 comprises 16 residues. Trimming pared 4 bases from V and 0 bases from J, leaving 14 bases between. The CDR3 sequence is CASSLGLSDSYNEQFF. The CDR3 DNA follows: TGTGCCAGCAGCCTTGGACTATCTGACTCCTACAATGAGCAGTTCTTC.